The clone carrying this T cell receptor (beta chain) came up a few times. Its antigen is unidentified. The sample belongs to a study of post-analysis software for immune sequencing data. Background on the study: There were relapsing-remitting, secondary progressive and progressive-relapsing multiple sclerosis among the disease courses included. General study points: Higher frequency in patients than in controls was seen for about 5 TRBV segments, with TRBV5-6, TRBV5-1 and TRBV20-1 among them.

Germline-derived CDR1 and CDR2 are SGHAT and FQNNGV. Trimming shortened V by 4 bases and J by 0 bases, and 10 bases separated the two germline ends. This CDR3 region has 14 residues. Prepared TCR beta cDNA libraries contained unique molecular identifiers. Researchers reported approximately 500,000 cDNA molecules coming from around 1 to 10 million T cells. TCRdb reanalysed the PCR reads using MiXCR and keeps one entry per CDR3 protein. Here the sample spans roughly 730,000 distinct CDR3 sequences, 25% to 30% being singletons. This chain uses TRBV11-2 with TRBJ2-7, with D perhaps assigned TRBD1 or TRBD2 (5 bases each). What was sequenced was blood. The clonotype was recovered from a girl aged 10 to 17 with multiple sclerosis. The CDR3 coding sequence is TGTGCCAGCAGCTCCCGGGACGGCTCCTACGAGCAGTACTTC. Protein sequence: CASSSRDGSYEQYF.